The present T cell receptor beta chain was sequenced within a study of radiotherapy plus CTLA-4 blockade in lung cancer. Study-level information: Of the patients, roughly 17% showed objective responses and under 40% attained disease control. General study results and limits: Following radiotherapy plus ipilimumab, tumor-derived TCR clones expanded in the blood.

Unmatched junction bases numbered 6, after V lost 7 bases and J lost 2 bases. The length of the CDR3 is 14 residues. Germline lookup yields CDR1 MNHEY and CDR2 SMNVEV (reference sequence). This clone has a single count. What it recognizes is unknown. The data were produced by immunoSEQ multiplex PCR, yet TCRdb's version contains in-frame clones alone and is incomplete. This sample carries around 120,000 clones, about four fifths of them seen once, and the ten largest clones take over 4%. Chemo-refractory metastatic non-small-cell lung cancer patients received focal radiation with ipilimumab CTLA-4 blockade.

The specimen was peripheral blood, collected from a patient treated with radiotherapy plus ipilimumab. The chain couples TRBV27 to TRBJ2-7; TRBD1 aligns across 9 bases. The sequence derives from a human donor with non-small cell lung cancer who had a partial response to radiotherapy plus ipilimumab. In DNA, the CDR3 is TGTGCCAGCACCCAACGGACAGGGGCCTACGAGCAGTACTTC. This translates into CASTQRTGAYEQYF.